These 23 T cell receptor beta chains were sequenced from one sample in a study of blood T cell repertoires in COVID-19. The table came from immunoSEQ multiplex PCR; TCRdb's copy has only in-frame clones and leaves some out. The table shows about 290,000 clones, with approximately 91% occurring only once. Sequences were obtained from PBMCs or T cells enriched from blood (not recorded which). These receptors all come from a woman in her forties who had recovered from COVID-19.

The chain is built from TRBV6-5 and TRBJ1-4; no definite D call. The germline CDR1 and CDR2 sequences are MNHEY and SVGAGI. The CDR3 has 11 amino acids. The V gene lost 8 bases and the J gene lost 6 bases, with 7 bases spanning the gap. The DNA of the CDR3 is TGTGCCAGCTCCCGGGATGAAAAACTGTTTTTT. It yields the protein CASSRDEKLFF.

The chain joins TRBV2 to TRBJ2-5; 14 nucleotides match TRBD2. Looked up from germline, CDR1 is SNHLY and CDR2 is FYNNEI. J lost 4 bases, V lost 1 base, and 5 bases had no gene match. The CDR3 contains 17 residues. The CDR3 DNA reads as TGTGCCAGCAGTGAAGTGGGACTAGCGGGAGTGGGAGAGACCCAGTACTTC. Its translation: CASSEVGLAGVGETQYF.

This rearrangement joins TRBV7-8 to TRBJ1-4, with 8 bases that match TRBD1. After removal of 5 bases from V and 5 bases from J, the junction contained 4 bases not matched to a gene. There are 14 residues in the CDR3. CDR1 and CDR2 (germline): SGHVS, FQNEAQ. The CDR3 nucleotides are TGTGCCAGCAGCCGACAGGGGTTGAATGAAAAACTGTTTTTT. As protein: CASSRQGLNEKLFF.

This chain joins TRBV2 and TRBJ2-3; D might be TRBD2 (6 bases). Per the germline V gene, CDR1 is SNHLY and CDR2 is FYNNEI. V shed 5 bases and J shed 2 bases, with 11 bases lying between them. CDR3 size: 14 residues. The DNA for the CDR3 is TGTGCCAGCAGTACGGGACTGGTCACAGATACGCAGTATTTT. The encoded protein is CASSTGLVTDTQYF.

This clone was recorded once. The rearrangement joins TRBV2 to TRBJ1-5, with TRBD1 matching 7 bases. CDR3 size: 13 residues. The V gene's germline CDR1 is SNHLY and CDR2 FYNNEI. The junction had 6 bases not matched to a gene; V was cut back by 10 bases and J by 3 bases. The CDR3 protein is CATQGQYNQPQHF. Here the CDR3 DNA reads TGTGCCACCCAGGGACAGTACAATCAGCCCCAGCATTTT.

This clone was seen once. This sequence joins TRBV21-1 and TRBJ1-2; TRBD1, the D gene given by the table, was not confirmed from the DNA. TRBV21-1 represents a pseudogene. The length of the CDR3 is 13 residues. CDR3 DNA: TGTGCCAGCGGGGCCAAGGGCGGCTGTGGCTACACCTTC. Encoded protein: CASGAKGGCGYTF.

The chain carries TRBV6-6 and TRBJ2-2; no clear D. Germline-derived CDR1 and CDR2 are MNHNY and SVGAGI (reference sequence). Trimming pared 1 base from V and 0 bases from J, leaving 9 bases between. The CDR3 consists of 16 residues. The CDR3 sequence: CASSYYGYPNTGELFF. The CDR3 DNA reads TGTGCCAGCAGTTACTACGGGTATCCGAACACCGGGGAGCTGTTTTTT.

The genes are TRBV2 and TRBJ2-2, with 8 bases fitting TRBD1. Germline V gives CDR1 SNHLY, CDR2 FYNNEI. CDR3 length: 15 amino acids. With 3 bases clipped from V and 6 bases from J, the junction kept 6 bases outside the gene matches. CDR3 region: CASSEVQGAAGELFF. The CDR3 DNA reads TGTGCCAGCAGTGAGGTCCAGGGGGCCGCCGGGGAGCTGTTTTTT.

The gene calls are TRBV19 and TRBJ2-7, with 8 bases lining up with TRBD2. Germline values: CDR1 LNHDA, CDR2 SQIVND (reference sequence). The CDR3 has 15 amino acids. With V trimmed by 6 bases and J by 5 bases, 12 bases remained unmatched. In nucleotides, the CDR3 is TGTGCCAGTAGATCCGCCGGGGGGGAAGGTAACGAGCAGTACTTC. Translating gives CASRSAGGEGNEQYF.

This chain joins TRBV7-8 and TRBJ1-1; 7 positions agree with TRBD1. This CDR3 is built from 13 residues. Germline CDR1 and CDR2: SGHVS and FQNEAQ. V lost 5 bases and J lost 4; bases outside the gene matches: 4. CDR3 residues: CASSTTGPTEAFF. The CDR3 bases are TGTGCCAGCAGCACGACAGGGCCCACTGAAGCTTTCTTT.

The chain uses TRBV7-9 and TRBJ2-7; D might be TRBD1 (6 bases). Germline V gives CDR1 SEHNR, CDR2 FQNEAQ (reference sequence). The CDR3 contains 14 residues. The V and J ends lost 1 base and 1 base respectively, with 8 bases between them. The CDR3: CASSLGGRSYEQYF. The CDR3 DNA sequence: TGTGCCAGCAGCTTAGGGGGGCGTTCCTACGAGCAGTACTTC.

This clone was seen once. The chain is built from TRBV5-1 and TRBJ1-1; D unclear. The CDR3 contains 13 residues. Germline assignment: CDR1 SGHRS and CDR2 YFSETQ. V lost 4 bases and J 8 bases, leaving 15 bases between the germline ends. Written as DNA, the CDR3 is TGCGCCAGCAGCCCGATGTCGGGTCTAGAAGCTTTCTTT. It encodes CASSPMSGLEAFF.

V is TRBV19 and J is TRBJ1-5, with D possibly TRBD1 on 5 matching bases. This CDR3 comprises 15 residues. Trimming stripped 1 base from V and 7 bases from J, with 14 bases between. Germline-derived CDR1 and CDR2 are LNHDA and SQIVND (reference sequence). DNA for the CDR3: TGTGCCAGTAGTATAGTCCCTCCAGGGAGGCAGCCCCAGCATTTT. Its protein is CASSIVPPGRQPQHF.

J is TRBJ2-7 and V is TRBV19; D may be TRBD1 (5 bases). Germline CDR1 reads LNHDA; CDR2 reads SQIVND (reference sequence). V was shortened by 5 bases and J by 1 base, with 9 bases between the two germline ends. The CDR3 runs 13 residues. The DNA for the CDR3 is TGTGCCAGTAGTTCGACAGCGTCCTACGAGCAGTACTTC. It translates to CASSSTASYEQYF.

The J gene is TRBJ2-1, the V gene TRBV7-6, with 12 bases fitting TRBD2. This CDR3 is 18 amino acids long. Germline CDR1 SGHVS, CDR2 FNYEAQ. The V and J ends lost 2 bases and 6 bases, in that order; junction bases with no gene match: 11. The CDR3 loop reads CASSLTPTVLAGGNEQFF. The DNA of the CDR3 is TGTGCCAGCAGCTTAACCCCGACGGTACTAGCGGGAGGCAATGAGCAGTTCTTC.

The chain is built from TRBV5-6 and TRBJ2-7, with D maybe TRBD2 (6 bases). Germline loops: CDR1 SGHDT, CDR2 YYEEEE. The V gene lost 5 bases and the J gene lost 5 bases, with 17 bases spanning the gap. This CDR3 is 14 amino acids long. The CDR3 loop reads CASRKGLTRDEQYF. The DNA for the CDR3 is TGTGCCAGCAGAAAGGGACTTACTCGGGACGAGCAGTACTTC. The entire variable domain, with the rest obtained from reference TRBV5-6 and TRBJ2-7, is as follows: DAGVTQSPTHLIKTRGQQVTLRCSPKSGHDTVSWYQQALGQGPQFIFQYYEEEERQRGNFPDRFSGHQFPNYSSELNVNALLLGDSALYLCASRKGLTRDEQYFGPGTRLTVT.

The genes are TRBV30 and TRBJ2-5; 8 bases map to TRBD1. V lost 0 bases and J lost 6; bases outside the gene matches: 12. The CDR3 has 16 residues. Germline assignment: CDR1 GTSNPN and CDR2 SVGIG (reference sequence). CDR3 coding DNA: TGTGCCTGGAGTGTATGGGGTGGAGACAGGGGTAAGACCCAGTACTTC. It encodes CAWSVWGGDRGKTQYF.

In its sample, this clone was seen a few times. The V and J genes are TRBV7-8 and TRBJ2-6; 7 bases agree with TRBD2. This CDR3 spans 17 amino acids. Germline V gene sequence: CDR1 SGHVS, CDR2 FQNEAQ. With 1 base clipped from V and 2 bases from J, the junction kept 5 bases outside the gene matches. The CDR3 loop reads CASSLVHRGAGANVLTF. The CDR3 DNA sequence: TGTGCCAGCAGCTTAGTTCACCGGGGGGCTGGGGCCAACGTCCTGACTTTC.

V gene TRBV5-4 combines with J gene TRBJ1-2, with D possibly TRBD1 on 6 matching bases. Germline V lookup: CDR1 SGHNT, CDR2 YYREEE (reference sequence). This CDR3 has 13 residues. V lost 4 bases and J lost 3, with 10 bases in between. The CDR3 spells CASSVDSHYGYTF. DNA for the CDR3: TGTGCCAGCAGCGTGGACAGCCACTATGGCTACACCTTC.

The sample holds one count of this clone. This sequence joins TRBV5-1 and TRBJ1-2; 8 positions match TRBD1. The CDR3 runs 15 residues. J gave up 6 bases and V 4 bases, and 11 bases lay outside the gene matches. The V gene's germline CDR1 is SGHRS and CDR2 YFSETQ. CDR3 loop: CASSPGRDRYNGYTF. The CDR3 DNA is TGCGCCAGCAGCCCCGGCCGGGACAGGTACAATGGCTACACCTTC.

The chain has TRBV29-1 and TRBJ1-1, with a weak D call TRBD1 (5 bases). The CDR3 is made up of 13 amino acids. V lost 5 bases to trimming and J lost 5 bases, with 15 bases between them. CDR1 is SQVTM and CDR2 is ANQGSEA in the germline V gene. CDR3 in amino acids: CSVMAGRETEAFF. The CDR3 region has the DNA TGCAGCGTTATGGCAGGGCGAGAAACTGAAGCTTTCTTT.

This rearrangement joins TRBV10-1 to TRBJ2-3, with 8 bases matching TRBD2. The trim removed 3 bases at V and 1 base at J, leaving 3 bases unmatched. CDR3 size: 15 residues. CDR1 WNHNN and CDR2 SYGVQD come from the germline V gene (reference sequence). CDR3 loop: CASSDSGGRTDTQYF. The CDR3 DNA follows: TGCGCCAGCAGTGATTCGGGGGGGCGCACAGATACGCAGTATTTT.

The chain uses TRBV5-1 and TRBJ2-1; TRBD1 agrees at 8 bases. From germline, CDR1 is SGHRS and CDR2 YFSETQ. The CDR3 loop spans 15 amino acids. After removal of 0 bases from V and 8 bases from J, the junction contained 7 bases not matched to a gene. The CDR3 DNA reads TGCGCCAGCAGCTTGGCGACAGGGGTGGGCTATGAGCAGTTCTTC. It codes for CASSLATGVGYEQFF.